This T cell receptor beta chain was sequenced for a study of blood T cell repertoires in COVID-19. Across the study: Collection of acute and convalescent COVID-19 samples took place in the United States, Italy and Spain. In each case, the material was cDNA or gDNA derived from T cells, B-cell-depleted T cells, or PBMCs.

Original analysis: Counts of nucleated cells, estimated from reference gene primer amplification, were obtained. Measured with immunoSEQ multiplex PCR; TCRdb has only the in-frame clones, and not every one. The V and J calls and clone size are taken from that table; D and trimming were inferred from the DNA. The data hold approximately 75,000 clones, with more than 80% observed a single time. Sequenced: peripheral blood. This receptor was obtained from a man older than 75 with acute or convalescent COVID-19.

The CDR3 DNA follows: TGTGCCAGCTCACCCATAGCGGGCCCAGAAGAGACCCAGTACTTC. Its translation is CASSPIAGPEETQYF. The chain is built from TRBV18 and TRBJ2-5, with 7 bases lining up with TRBD2. Germline V gives CDR1 KGHSH, CDR2 LQKENI. V was clipped by 3 bases and J by 3 bases; unmatched bases: 7. The CDR3 covers 15 residues.